Listed below are T cell receptor beta chains from one sample, sequenced in a study of T cell changes during pregnancy in multiple sclerosis. Generated by immunoSEQ multiplex PCR, the TCRdb table keeps only in-frame clones and is missing some. The table has more than 80,000 clones, roughly 92% seen once. This specimen was peripheral blood, taken after pregnancy. These receptors were taken from a female donor with multiple sclerosis, enrolled in a pregnancy study. Each CDR3 is given with its conserved first and last residue. The order of the fields is V gene, clone size, J gene, D gene, CDR3 DNA, CDR3 protein. A D gene is named only where the DNA matches it firmly. Part of the rows lack a size; the others show once, few, many or a class for expanded clones.

TRBV19	NA	TRBJ1-1	NA	TGTGCCAGCCGGGTAGGCACGCCGAACACTGAAGCTTTCTTT	CASRVGTPNTEAFF
TRBV6-1	NA	TRBJ2-1	TRBD2	TGTGCCAGCAGTGAAGGGGGACTAGCTGCTTACTCCAATGAGCAGTTCTTC	CASSEGGLAAYSNEQFF
TRBV5-6	NA	TRBJ2-5	TRBD2	TGTGCCAGCAGCCGGGAGGGTCCAGAGACCCAGTACTTC	CASSREGPETQYF
TRBV27	NA	TRBJ2-1	TRBD2	TGTGCCAGCAGGGCTAGCGGGCCTTACAATGAGCAGTTCTTC	CASRASGPYNEQFF
TRBV29-1	NA	TRBJ2-7	NA	TGCAGCGTGACAGGTCTCCTCTCCTACGAGCAGTACTTC	CSVTGLLSYEQYF
TRBV6-6	NA	TRBJ2-7	TRBD1	TGTGCCAGCAGTTACGTCTTGTTACAGGGGCGATACGAGCAGTACTTC	CASSYVLLQGRYEQYF
TRBV25-1	NA	TRBJ2-3	TRBD1	TGTGCCAGCAGTGAATGGACAGGAGATACGCAGTATTTT	CASSEWTGDTQYF
TRBV5-4	NA	TRBJ1-1	TRBD1	TGTGCCTCGACCCCGGACAGGCTCATGAACACTGAAGCTTTCTTT	CASTPDRLMNTEAFF
TRBV11-2	NA	TRBJ2-4	NA	TGTGCCAGCGCGAATAGTCGGGGGGCCAAAAACATTCAGTACTTC	CASANSRGAKNIQYF
TRBV4-1	NA	TRBJ1-6	NA	TGCGCCAGCAGCCATTCAGGGGTGGAAAGCTCCTATAATTCACCCCTCCACTTT	CASSHSGVESSYNSPLHF
TRBV2	NA	TRBJ1-4	TRBD1	TGTGCCAGCAGACTCAATCCCGGGACAGGGTTAAAGGAACTGTTTTTT	CASRLNPGTGLKELFF
TRBV5-4	few	TRBJ1-6	NA	TGTGCCATGTTTGGGCCGCAGCCGAGCTCCTATAATTCACCCCTCCACTTT	CAMFGPQPSSYNSPLHF
TRBV5-4	NA	TRBJ2-7	NA	TGTGCCAGCAGCTTGGAACAGGGGAGGTCCTACGAGCAGTACTTC	CASSLEQGRSYEQYF
TRBV29-1	NA	TRBJ2-5	NA	TGCAGCGTTGGCTCGGAGCGGAGGGGACAAGAGACCCAGTACTTC	CSVGSERRGQETQYF
TRBV6-1	NA	TRBJ2-1	TRBD1	TGTGCCAGCAGTGATGCCGAAGGGACAGATGAGCAGTTCTTC	CASSDAEGTDEQFF
TRBV28	NA	TRBJ1-3	NA	TGTGCCAGCAGTTCCCCCGGTGGGGGGGCGTCTGGAAACACCATATATTTT	CASSSPGGGASGNTIYF
TRBV9	NA	TRBJ2-7	TRBD2	TGTGCCAGCAGCGTAGGAGGGACTAGCGGGGTCTACGAGCAGTACTTC	CASSVGGTSGVYEQYF
TRBV5-1	NA	TRBJ2-3	NA	TGCGCCAGCAGCTTGGACCCGGGTTTGGTCACAGATACGCAGTATTTT	CASSLDPGLVTDTQYF
TRBV6-5	NA	TRBJ1-1	NA	TGTGCCAGCAGTTACTCGGCAGGGCCCACTGAAGCTTTCTTT	CASSYSAGPTEAFF
TRBV7-3	NA	TRBJ2-2	TRBD2	TGTGCCAGCAGCCCACAACCTTCTAGCGGGGCCACCGGGGAGCTGTTTTTT	CASSPQPSSGATGELFF
TRBV30	NA	TRBJ2-3	NA	TGTGCCTGGGCCAAGCCGGGGTTATCAGATACGCAGTATTTT	CAWAKPGLSDTQYF
TRBV2	NA	TRBJ2-1	TRBD1	TGTGCCAGCAGTAAGGACAGGGCAGTCAATGAGCAGTTCTTC	CASSKDRAVNEQFF
TRBV7-9	NA	TRBJ2-2	TRBD2	TGTGCCAGCAGCCCGCGACTAGCGGGGGGAAGCTTCGGGGAGCTGTTTTTT	CASSPRLAGGSFGELFF
TRBV29-1	NA	TRBJ1-1	TRBD1	TGCAGCGTTGCCAAAGGGGGCGCGAACACTGAAGCTTTCTTT	CSVAKGGANTEAFF
TRBV2	NA	TRBJ1-2	NA	TGTGCCAGCACAGGGAGGTTGGACTATGGCTACACCTTC	CASTGRLDYGYTF
TRBV6-5	NA	TRBJ2-2	TRBD1	TGTGCCAGCAGATCTACAGGGGGCGAGGCCGGGGAGCTGTTTTTT	CASRSTGGEAGELFF
TRBV5-4	NA	TRBJ2-1	NA	TGTGCCAGCAGGGGGAGGAGAAACAATGAGCAGTTCTTC	CASRGRRNNEQFF
TRBV10-3	NA	TRBJ1-2	NA	TGTGCCATCAGTGAGCCAGGGGAGAACTATGGCTACACCTTC	CAISEPGENYGYTF
TRBV28	NA	TRBJ1-3	NA	TGTGCCAGCAGCAAAAGGCCCGGGGTAGGCGCTGGAAACACCATATATTTT	CASSKRPGVGAGNTIYF
TRBV29-1	NA	TRBJ2-7	TRBD2	TGCAGCGTGGCCCCCCGAGCGGGAGTGGGCTACGAGCAGTACTTC	CSVAPRAGVGYEQYF
TRBV15	NA	TRBJ1-5	TRBD1	TGTGCCACCAGCAGAGATCATTTTGGACAGGGGGCTGCGCAGCCCCAGCATTTT	CATSRDHFGQGAAQPQHF
TRBV9	NA	TRBJ2-6	NA	TGTGCCAGCAGCGGGCCTCGGGACAGTCAATCCAGCGGGAGATCTGGGGCCAACGTCCTGACTTTC	CASSGPRDSQSSGRSGANVLTF
TRBV5-4	NA	TRBJ2-7	TRBD1	TGTGCCAGCAGAATGTTCGGACAGGGCTACGAGCAGTACTTC	CASRMFGQGYEQYF
TRBV27	NA	TRBJ1-1	NA	TGTGCCAGCAGTAGCTGGGGACTGGGTGCGGAAGCTTTCTTT	CASSSWGLGAEAFF
TRBV19	once	TRBJ1-5	NA	TGTGCCAGTAGTAAACAGGACGTCAATCAGCCCCAGCATTTT	CASSKQDVNQPQHF
TRBV6-6	NA	TRBJ2-1	NA	TGTGCCAGCAGTTACTCTTGGCAGGGTAATGAGCAGTTCTTC	CASSYSWQGNEQFF
TRBV2	NA	TRBJ2-2	NA	TGTGCCAGCAAACAGGGAGCCGCGAACACCGGGGAGCTGTTTTTT	CASKQGAANTGELFF
TRBV5-8	NA	TRBJ2-3	NA	TGTGCCAGCAGCTGGCAGGGCAGCACAGATACGCAGTATTTT	CASSWQGSTDTQYF
TRBV29-1	NA	TRBJ2-5	NA	TGCAGCGTTGAAGACCCACAGGGCCAAGAGACCCAGTACTTC	CSVEDPQGQETQYF
TRBV5-4	NA	TRBJ2-7	TRBD1	TGTGCCAGCAGCTTGGGCGGACAGGGTCTCGAGCAGTACTTC	CASSLGGQGLEQYF
TRBV14	once	TRBJ1-4	TRBD1	TGTGCCAGCAGCCAATTGGACAGGGGTCAACTGTTTTTT	CASSQLDRGQLFF
TRBV2	NA	TRBJ1-1	NA	TGTGCCAGCAGTGATGGTCAGGGGAACACTGAAGCTTTCTTT	CASSDGQGNTEAFF
TRBV27	NA	TRBJ2-7	TRBD2	TGTGCCAGCAGTCCCCCTGGGAGCGGGAGATTCCACGAGCAGTACTTC	CASSPPGSGRFHEQYF
TRBV28	NA	TRBJ1-2	NA	TGTGCCAGCAGACTGGGCCCTGGTGGCTACACCTTC	CASRLGPGGYTF
TRBV2	NA	TRBJ1-2	NA	TGTGCCAGCAGCCCTACAGGGTACGGCTACACCTTC	CASSPTGYGYTF
TRBV27	NA	TRBJ2-1	NA	TGTGCCAGCAGTTCTCCCTCTGGGACTTTCGGCTCCTACAATGAGCAGTTCTTC	CASSSPSGTFGSYNEQFF
TRBV4-1	NA	TRBJ2-1	NA	TGCGCCAGCAGCCCTGAGGCACTTTCGCTTGAGCAGTTCTTC	CASSPEALSLEQFF
TRBV4-2	NA	TRBJ2-7	TRBD1	TGTGCCAGCAGCCGAACCGGACAGGGAGCCTTGGGGAGCGAGCAGTACTTC	CASSRTGQGALGSEQYF
TRBV6-6	NA	TRBJ1-4	NA	TGTGCCAGCAGTTACGGCAACCAAAATGAAAAACTGTTTTTT	CASSYGNQNEKLFF
TRBV27	NA	TRBJ1-2	NA	TGTGCCAGCAGTCCCGCGGGGGGCAATGGCTACACCTTC	CASSPAGGNGYTF
TRBV19	NA	TRBJ1-5	NA	TGTGCCAGTAGTGTTGGGGCGCGTAGCAATCAGCCCCAGCATTTT	CASSVGARSNQPQHF
TRBV28	NA	TRBJ1-5	NA	TGTGCCAGCAGTTTATCCCAGGGGCGTGGAGAGCCCCAGCATTTT	CASSLSQGRGEPQHF
TRBV5-1	NA	TRBJ2-7	TRBD1	TGCGCCAGCAGCTTGGGAGGGGGCACCTACGAGCAGTACTTC	CASSLGGGTYEQYF
TRBV19	once	TRBJ1-2	NA	TGTGCCAGTAGTATCACTGAGTCAGGGGGCTACACCTTC	CASSITESGGYTF
TRBV5-6	NA	TRBJ2-5	TRBD2	TGTGCCAGCAGCTTCGGACTAGCGGGGGTTAGGCAAGAGACCCAGTACTTC	CASSFGLAGVRQETQYF
TRBV6-1	NA	TRBJ1-5	NA	TGTGCCAGCAGTGATGGCAGGGAACAGCCCCAGCATTTT	CASSDGREQPQHF
TRBV5-4	NA	TRBJ2-3	NA	TGTGCCAGCAGCTTGGCTCGGGGGAGCTTCACAGATACGCAGTATTTT	CASSLARGSFTDTQYF